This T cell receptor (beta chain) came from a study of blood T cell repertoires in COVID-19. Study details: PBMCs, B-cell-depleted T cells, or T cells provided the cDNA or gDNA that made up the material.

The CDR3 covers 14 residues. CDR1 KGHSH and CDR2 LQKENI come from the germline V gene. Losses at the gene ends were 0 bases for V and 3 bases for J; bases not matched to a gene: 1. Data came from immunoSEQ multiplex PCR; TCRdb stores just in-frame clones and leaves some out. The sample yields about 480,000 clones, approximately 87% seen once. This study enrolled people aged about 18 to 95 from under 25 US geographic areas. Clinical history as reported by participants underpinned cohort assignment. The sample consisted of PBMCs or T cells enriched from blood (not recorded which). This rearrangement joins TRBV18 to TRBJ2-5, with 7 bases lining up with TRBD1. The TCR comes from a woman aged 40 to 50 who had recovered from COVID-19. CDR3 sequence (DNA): TGTGCCAGCTCACCACCCACAGGGGAAGAGACCCAGTACTTC. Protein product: CASSPPTGEETQYF.